What follows is one T cell receptor (beta chain) and its context. The sample originates from a study of T cells after yellow fever vaccination. The ends were cut back, 6 bases at V and 5 bases at J, with 19 bases in the middle. From germline, CDR1 is MNHEY and CDR2 SVGEGT. The CDR3 is 15 amino acids. TCRdb passed the 5' RACE reads through MiXCR, listing each CDR3 protein once. The sample gives approximately 450,000 distinct CDR3 sequences, around 20% of which show up once; 15% to 20% is in the top ten. The TCR sequence derives from a man aged 18 to 29 who received the YFV17D yellow fever vaccine. The rearrangement uses TRBV6-2 or TRBV6-3 and TRBJ2-5; D is perhaps TRBD1 (5 bases). This specimen was PBMCs, taken before the yellow fever booster vaccination. CDR3 bases: TGTGCCAGCAGACCGACAGCACCGCTCCGGGAGACCCAGTACTTC. Protein product: CASRPTAPLRETQYF.